The T cell receptor beta chain described here comes from a study of T cells in Graves' hyperthyroidism and ophthalmopathy. RNA transcripts gave rise to amplified TCR beta CDR3 regions. The HTBI primer set was used in a first-round RT-PCR of the TCR CDR3. TCRdb reanalysed the multiplex PCR reads using MiXCR and keeps one entry per CDR3 protein. The data hold more than 650,000 distinct CDR3 sequences, with about 14% observed a single time. This clonotype was detected a few times. A read error may explain this, as a much larger clone is one base away. CDR1 and CDR2 from the germline V gene are LGHDT and YNNKEL (reference sequence). This CDR3 region has 18 residues. Trimming took 0 bases from V and 5 from J, leaving 22 bases between them. Graves' hyperthyroidism was deemed stable absent ophthalmopathy progression within 18 months. Pregnant or lactating patients were excluded, as were those with uncontrolled infection or other autoimmune disease. Each diagnosis drew on symptoms, thyroxine, TRAb, thyroid ultrasound and orbital computed tomography findings. Out of 10 ml of fresh peripheral blood came the PBMCs.

The chain is built from TRBV3-1 and TRBJ1-2; no firm D call. This clonotype was sampled from a woman in her late teens or twenties with Graves' hyperthyroidism. The source material was blood. CDR3 protein: CASSQDSTERRPYYGYTF. CDR3 bases: TGTGCCAGCAGCCAAGATAGCACAGAACGGCGACCCTATTATGGCTACACCTTC.